A selection of T cell receptor beta chains follows, all from one sample in a study of blood T cell repertoires in COVID-19. This table comes from immunoSEQ multiplex PCR, and its TCRdb copy is limited to in-frame clones, with some not included. The sample gives some 140,000 clones, approximately 85% of which show up once; about 0.63% is in the top ten. The sequenced sample was peripheral blood. These receptors all stem from a man aged 60-69 years with COVID-19, enrolled during active disease. CDR3s include the opening cysteine and the closing phenylalanine or tryptophan. The order of the fields is D gene, J gene, V gene, clone size, CDR3 protein, CDR3 DNA. A D gene is named only where the DNA matches it firmly. Not every row has a clone size; where given, it reads once, few, many or a size class.

>TRBD2|TRBJ2-7|TRBV7-8|NA
CASSERLAASYEQYF
TGTGCCAGCAGCGAGAGGCTAGCGGCGTCCTACGAGCAGTACTTC
>TRBD1|TRBJ1-1|TRBV24-1|NA
CATSWDRGLGEAFF
TGTGCCACCAGTTGGGACAGGGGTTTGGGTGAAGCTTTCTTT
>NA|TRBJ1-5|TRBV18|NA
CASSLQVGGGNQPQHF
TGTGCCAGCTCACTTCAGGTCGGGGGAGGCAATCAGCCCCAGCATTTT
>TRBD2|TRBJ2-7|TRBV6-5|once
CASGRDSYEQYF
TGTGCCAGTGGGAGGGACTCCTACGAGCAGTACTTC
>TRBD2|TRBJ2-7|TRBV19|NA
CASSMGLAGGRIANEQYF
TGTGCCAGTAGTATGGGACTAGCGGGGGGAAGGATCGCGAACGAGCAGTACTTC
>TRBD2|TRBJ2-1|TRBV24-1|NA
CATSDVGLASYNEQFF
TGTGCCACCAGTGACGTGGGACTAGCGTCATACAATGAGCAGTTCTTC
>NA|TRBJ1-5|TRBV27|NA
CASSLTGPGIGNQPQHF
TGTGCCAGCAGTTTAACCGGTCCAGGAATCGGCAATCAGCCCCAGCATTTT
>NA|TRBJ1-1|TRBV21-1|NA
CASSKPSSSGNTEAFF
TGTGCCAGCAGCAAACCGTCGAGTTCGGGGAACACTGAAGCTTTCTTT
>TRBD1|TRBJ1-1|TRBV28|few
CASSPILGTVAFF
TGTGCCAGCAGCCCTATCCTGGGGACAGTAGCTTTCTTT
>TRBD1|TRBJ1-1|TRBV6-5|NA
CASSRPPGQSRAFF
TGTGCCAGCAGTCGACCGCCGGGACAGAGTAGAGCTTTCTTT
>NA|TRBJ1-1|TRBV23-1|NA
CASSQCFWGGTEAFF
TGCGCCAGCAGTCAATGCTTCTGGGGGGGTACTGAAGCTTTCTTT
>NA|TRBJ1-2|TRBV28|NA
CASSLRYLPPTF
TGTGCCAGCAGTTTACGGTATCTTCCTCCTACCTTC
>NA|TRBJ2-2|TRBV7-9|many
CATNGAGELFF
TGTGCCACCAATGGAGCCGGGGAGCTGTTTTTT
>NA|TRBJ1-2|TRBV15|NA
CATSRPRALNYGYTF
TGTGCCACCAGCAGACCCAGGGCGCTTAACTATGGCTACACCTTC